A single T cell receptor beta chain is shown here with its context. Germline V gene sequence: CDR1 MNHEY, CDR2 SVGAGI. The V gene lost 0 bases and the J gene lost 4 bases, with 6 bases spanning the gap. The CDR3 is made up of 13 amino acids. These data belong to a study of blood T cell repertoires in COVID-19. Study-level information: Nucleic acid was either cDNA or gDNA, and it came from T cells, B-cell-depleted T cells, or PBMCs.

Sequencing was performed with immunoSEQ multiplex PCR; in TCRdb, only in-frame clones are kept and a portion is missing. The sample contains more than 110,000 clones, 76% of which appear only once. This TCR came from a woman older than 75 with active or convalescent COVID-19. Sequencing was done on a sample of peripheral blood. The chain couples TRBV6-5 to TRBJ2-5, with D perhaps matching TRBD1 (5 bases). The CDR3 DNA is TGTGCCAGCAGTTACTCGCAGGGAGAGACCCAGTACTTC. Protein: CASSYSQGETQYF.